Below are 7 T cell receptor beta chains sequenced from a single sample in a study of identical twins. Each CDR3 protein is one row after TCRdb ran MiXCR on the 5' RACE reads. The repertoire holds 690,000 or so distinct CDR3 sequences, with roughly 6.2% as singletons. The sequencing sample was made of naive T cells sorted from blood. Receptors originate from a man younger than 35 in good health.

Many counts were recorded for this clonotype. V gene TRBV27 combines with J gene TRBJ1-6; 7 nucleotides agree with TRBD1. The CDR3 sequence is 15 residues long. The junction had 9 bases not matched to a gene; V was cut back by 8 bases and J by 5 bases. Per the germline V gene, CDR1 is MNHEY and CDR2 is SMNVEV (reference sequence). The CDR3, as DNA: TGTGCCAGCGTTACAGGGACAGACGATAATTCACCCCTCCACTTT. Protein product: CASVTGTDDNSPLHF.

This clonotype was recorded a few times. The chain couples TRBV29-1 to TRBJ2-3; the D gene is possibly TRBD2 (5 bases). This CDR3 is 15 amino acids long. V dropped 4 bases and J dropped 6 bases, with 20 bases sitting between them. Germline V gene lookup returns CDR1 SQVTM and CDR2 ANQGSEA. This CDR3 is CSVGFSVKIGDTQYF. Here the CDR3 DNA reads TGCAGCGTTGGCTTTAGCGTAAAGATAGGGGATACGCAGTATTTT.

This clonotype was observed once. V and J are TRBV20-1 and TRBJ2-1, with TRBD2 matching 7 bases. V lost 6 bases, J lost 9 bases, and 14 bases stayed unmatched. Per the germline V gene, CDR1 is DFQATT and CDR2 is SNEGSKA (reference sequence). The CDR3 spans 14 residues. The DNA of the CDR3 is TGCAGTGCCCCCCCCCGCGGGAGCGGGATTGAGCAGTTCTTC. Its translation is CSAPPRGSGIEQFF.

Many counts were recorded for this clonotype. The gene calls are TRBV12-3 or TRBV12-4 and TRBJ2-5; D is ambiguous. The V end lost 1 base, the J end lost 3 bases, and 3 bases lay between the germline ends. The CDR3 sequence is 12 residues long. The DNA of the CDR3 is TGTGCCAGCAGTTTAGACGAAGAGACCCAGTACTTC. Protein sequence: CASSLDEETQYF.

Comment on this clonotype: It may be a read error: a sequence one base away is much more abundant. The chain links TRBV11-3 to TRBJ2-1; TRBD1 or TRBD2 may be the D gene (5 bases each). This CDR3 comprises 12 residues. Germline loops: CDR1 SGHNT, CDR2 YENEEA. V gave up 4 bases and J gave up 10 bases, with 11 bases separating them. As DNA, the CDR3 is TGTGCCAGCAGCTCTAGCAGGGAAGAGCAGTTCTTC. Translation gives CASSSSREEQFF.

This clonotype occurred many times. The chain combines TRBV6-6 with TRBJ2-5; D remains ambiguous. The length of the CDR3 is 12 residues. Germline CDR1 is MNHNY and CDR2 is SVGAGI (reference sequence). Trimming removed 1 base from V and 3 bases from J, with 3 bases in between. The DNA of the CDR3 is TGTGCCAGCAGTTACTTAAAAGAGACCCAGTACTTC. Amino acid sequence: CASSYLKETQYF.

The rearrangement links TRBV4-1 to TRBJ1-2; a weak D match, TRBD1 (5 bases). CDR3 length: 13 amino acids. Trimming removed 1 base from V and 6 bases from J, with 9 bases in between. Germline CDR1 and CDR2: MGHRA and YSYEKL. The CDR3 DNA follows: TGCGCCAGCAGCCAAGGAGGGGCGCATGGCTACACCTTC. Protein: CASSQGGAHGYTF.